This TCR beta chain was found in a study of long-term antiretroviral therapy in people with HIV. Whole-study results and caveats: The study collected no data on ART adherence, viral resistance or therapy changes.

Comments on this clone: The target antigen is unknown.

At the survey level, the v3.0 immunoSEQ assay was run. Profiled with immunoSEQ multiplex PCR; TCRdb holds only in-frame clones, not every one. The data show tens of thousands of clones, roughly four fifths seen once. This TCR was sampled from a woman aged 25 to 39 with HIV. The sequenced sample was unsorted PBMCs, obtained 0.2 years after starting antiretroviral therapy.

The CDR3 DNA follows: TGTGCCAGCAGTTGGGTCTATGGCTACACCTTC. This codes for CASSWVYGYTF. V usage is TRBV2 and J usage is TRBJ1-2; D gene uncertain. The length of the CDR3 is 11 residues. The V gene lost 5 bases and the J gene lost 4 bases, with 5 bases spanning the gap. The germline gives CDR1 SNHLY, CDR2 FYNNEI.